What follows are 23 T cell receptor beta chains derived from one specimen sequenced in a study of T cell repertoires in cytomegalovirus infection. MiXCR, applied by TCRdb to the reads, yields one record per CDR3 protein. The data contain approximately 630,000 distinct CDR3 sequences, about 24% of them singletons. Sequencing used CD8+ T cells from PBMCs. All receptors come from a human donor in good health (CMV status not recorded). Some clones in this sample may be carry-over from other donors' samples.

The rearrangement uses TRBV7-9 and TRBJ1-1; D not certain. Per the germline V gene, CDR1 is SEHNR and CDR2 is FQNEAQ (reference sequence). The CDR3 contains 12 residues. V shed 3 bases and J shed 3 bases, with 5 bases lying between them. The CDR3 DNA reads TGTGCCAGCAGCTTCGAGTACACTGAAGCTTTCTTT. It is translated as CASSFEYTEAFF.

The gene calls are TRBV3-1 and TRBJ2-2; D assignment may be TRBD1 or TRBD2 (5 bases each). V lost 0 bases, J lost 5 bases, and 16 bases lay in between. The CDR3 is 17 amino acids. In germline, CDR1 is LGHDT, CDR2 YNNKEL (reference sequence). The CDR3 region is CASSQERWSGTTGELFF. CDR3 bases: TGTGCCAGCAGCCAAGAGAGGTGGTCCGGGACGACCGGGGAGCTGTTTTTT.

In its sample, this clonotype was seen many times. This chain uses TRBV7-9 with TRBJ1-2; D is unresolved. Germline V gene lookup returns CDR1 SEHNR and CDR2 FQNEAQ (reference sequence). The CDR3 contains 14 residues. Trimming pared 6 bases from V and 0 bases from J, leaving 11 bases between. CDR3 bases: TGTGCCAGCAGAGACGGGGAAACTAACTATGGCTACACCTTC. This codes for CASRDGETNYGYTF.

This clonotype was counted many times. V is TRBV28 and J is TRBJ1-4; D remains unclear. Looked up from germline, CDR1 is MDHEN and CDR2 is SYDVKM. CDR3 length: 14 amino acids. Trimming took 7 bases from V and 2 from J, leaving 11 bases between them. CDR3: CASNSRITNEKLFF. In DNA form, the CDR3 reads TGTGCCAGCAATTCGAGGATCACTAATGAAAAACTGTTTTTT.

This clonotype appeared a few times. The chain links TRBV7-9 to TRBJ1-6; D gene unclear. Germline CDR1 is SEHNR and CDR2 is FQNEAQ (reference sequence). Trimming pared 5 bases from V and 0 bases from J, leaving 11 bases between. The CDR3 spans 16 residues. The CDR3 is CASSQDTYSYNSPLHF. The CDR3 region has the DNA TGTGCCAGCAGCCAAGACACGTACTCCTATAATTCACCCCTCCACTTT. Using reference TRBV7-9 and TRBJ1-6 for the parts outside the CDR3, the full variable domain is DTGVSQNPRHKITKRGQNVTFRCDPISEHNRLYWYRQTLGQGPEFLTYFQNEAQLEKSRLLSDRFSAERPKGSFSTLEIQRTEQGDSAMYLCASSQDTYSYNSPLHFGNGTRLTVT.

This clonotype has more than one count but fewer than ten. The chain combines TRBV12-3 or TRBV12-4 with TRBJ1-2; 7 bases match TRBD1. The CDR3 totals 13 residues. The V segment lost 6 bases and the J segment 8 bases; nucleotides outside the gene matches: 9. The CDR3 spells CASSFTEQGGYTF. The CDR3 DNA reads TGTGCCAGCAGCTTTACCGAACAGGGGGGCTACACCTTC.

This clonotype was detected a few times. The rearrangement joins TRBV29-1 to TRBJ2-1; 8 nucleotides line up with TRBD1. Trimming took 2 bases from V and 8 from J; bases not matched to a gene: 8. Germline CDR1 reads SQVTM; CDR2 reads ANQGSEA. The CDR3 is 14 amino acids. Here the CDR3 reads CSVERTGTGHEQFF. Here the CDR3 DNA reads TGCAGCGTTGAACGGACAGGGACGGGGCATGAGCAGTTCTTC.

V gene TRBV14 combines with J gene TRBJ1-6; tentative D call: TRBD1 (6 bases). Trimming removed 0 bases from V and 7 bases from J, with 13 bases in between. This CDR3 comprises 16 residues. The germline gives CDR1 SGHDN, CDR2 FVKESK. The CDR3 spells CASSQELGARNSPLHF. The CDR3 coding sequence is TGTGCCAGCAGCCAAGAATTGGGGGCTCGGAATTCACCCCTCCACTTT.

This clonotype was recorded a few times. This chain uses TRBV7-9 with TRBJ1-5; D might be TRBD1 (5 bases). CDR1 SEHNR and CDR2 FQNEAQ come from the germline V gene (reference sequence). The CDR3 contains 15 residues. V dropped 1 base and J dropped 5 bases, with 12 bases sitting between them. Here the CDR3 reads CASSLVGRADQPQHF. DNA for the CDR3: TGTGCCAGCAGCTTAGTGGGGCGGGCCGATCAGCCCCAGCATTTT.

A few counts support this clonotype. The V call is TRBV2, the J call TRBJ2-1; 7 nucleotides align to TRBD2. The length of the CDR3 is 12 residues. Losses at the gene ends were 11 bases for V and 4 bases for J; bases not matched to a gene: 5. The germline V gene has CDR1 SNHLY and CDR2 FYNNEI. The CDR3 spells CAADGGYNEQFF. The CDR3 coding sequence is TGTGCCGCCGACGGGGGGTACAATGAGCAGTTCTTC.

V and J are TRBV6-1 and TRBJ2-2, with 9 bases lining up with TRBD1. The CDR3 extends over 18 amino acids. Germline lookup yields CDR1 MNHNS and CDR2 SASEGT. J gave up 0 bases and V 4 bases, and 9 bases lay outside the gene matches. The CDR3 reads CASSVRDRDYANTGELFF. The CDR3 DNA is TGTGCCAGCAGTGTCCGGGACAGGGACTACGCGAACACCGGGGAGCTGTTTTTT.

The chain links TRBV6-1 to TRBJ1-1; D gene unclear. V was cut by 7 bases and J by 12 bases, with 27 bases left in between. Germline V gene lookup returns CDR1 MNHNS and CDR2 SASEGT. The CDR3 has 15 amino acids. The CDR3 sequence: CASTLTTAPRLKTFF. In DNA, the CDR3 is TGTGCCAGCACCCTTACTACCGCACCGAGGCTGAAGACTTTCTTT.

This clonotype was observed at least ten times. The CDR3, as DNA: TGTGCCAGCAGCCCCCAAGGGGCCACGAACACCGGGGAGCTGTTTTTT. Translated: CASSPQGATNTGELFF. The V call is TRBV7-6, the J call TRBJ2-2; D may be TRBD1 (5 bases). The CDR3 loop spans 16 amino acids. The germline V gene encodes CDR1 SGHVS and CDR2 FNYEAQ. Trimming left V 5 bases short and J 0 bases short, with 13 bases between.

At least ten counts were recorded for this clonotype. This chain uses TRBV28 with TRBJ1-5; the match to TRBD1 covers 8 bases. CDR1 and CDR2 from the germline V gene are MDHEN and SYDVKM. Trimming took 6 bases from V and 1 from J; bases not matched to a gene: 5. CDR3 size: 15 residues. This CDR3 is CASSPTGESNQPQHF. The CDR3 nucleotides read TGTGCCAGCAGCCCGACAGGGGAGAGCAATCAGCCCCAGCATTTT.

The CDR3 bases are TGTGCCAGCAGTACTGGACAGGCTCTAGCCAAAAACATTCAGTACTTC. Its translation is CASSTGQALAKNIQYF. This chain joins TRBV6-6 and TRBJ2-4; 7 positions match TRBD1. Germline loops: CDR1 MNHNY, CDR2 SVGAGI (reference sequence). Unmatched junction bases numbered 7, after V lost 5 bases and J lost 0 bases. This CDR3 is 16 amino acids long.

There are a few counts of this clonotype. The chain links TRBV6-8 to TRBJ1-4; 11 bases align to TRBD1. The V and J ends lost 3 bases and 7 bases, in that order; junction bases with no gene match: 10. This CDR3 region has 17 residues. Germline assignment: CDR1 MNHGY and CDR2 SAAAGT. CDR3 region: CASSYSRTGGSGEKLFF. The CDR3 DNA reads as TGTGCCAGCAGTTATTCGAGGACAGGGGGCTCGGGTGAAAAACTGTTTTTT.

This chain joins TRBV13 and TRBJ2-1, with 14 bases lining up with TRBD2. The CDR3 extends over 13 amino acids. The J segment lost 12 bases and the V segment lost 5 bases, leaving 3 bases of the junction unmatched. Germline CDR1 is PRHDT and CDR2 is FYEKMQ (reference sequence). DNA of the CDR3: TGTGCCAGCAGCCCCGGGACTAGCGGGGGGCAGTTCTTC. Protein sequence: CASSPGTSGGQFF.

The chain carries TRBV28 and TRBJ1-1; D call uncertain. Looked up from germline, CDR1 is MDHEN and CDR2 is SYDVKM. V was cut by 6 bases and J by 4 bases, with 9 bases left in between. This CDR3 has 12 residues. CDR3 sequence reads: CASSSFITEAFF. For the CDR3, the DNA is TGTGCCAGCAGCTCATTCATCACTGAAGCTTTCTTT.

Here the CDR3 reads CASSERGYSNQPQHF. As DNA, the CDR3 is TGTGCCAGCAGTGAACGTGGATATAGCAATCAGCCCCAGCATTTT. The chain joins TRBV2 to TRBJ1-5; D uncertain. In germline, CDR1 is SNHLY, CDR2 FYNNEI. Trimming took off 2 bases at V and 0 bases at J, with 8 bases between the two ends. The CDR3 runs 15 residues.

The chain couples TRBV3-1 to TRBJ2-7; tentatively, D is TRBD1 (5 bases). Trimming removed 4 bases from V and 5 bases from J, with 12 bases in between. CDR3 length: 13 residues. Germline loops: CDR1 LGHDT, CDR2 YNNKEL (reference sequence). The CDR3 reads CASSPPQGDEQYF. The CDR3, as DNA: TGTGCCAGCAGCCCCCCGCAGGGCGACGAGCAGTACTTC.

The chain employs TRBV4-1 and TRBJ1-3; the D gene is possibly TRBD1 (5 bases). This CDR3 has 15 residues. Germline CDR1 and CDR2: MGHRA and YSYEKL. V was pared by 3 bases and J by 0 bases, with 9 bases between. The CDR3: CASSHHQGSGNTIYF. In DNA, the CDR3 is TGCGCCAGCAGCCACCATCAGGGCTCTGGAAACACCATATATTTT.

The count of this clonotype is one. The CDR3 DNA is TGTGCCAGCATTGGGATGATCGGGACTAGCGGAAGGCAATCCAAAAATGAGCAGTTCTTC. It is translated as CASIGMIGTSGRQSKNEQFF. The V gene is TRBV2, the J gene TRBJ2-1; 11 nucleotides match TRBD2. This CDR3 contains 20 residues. Unmatched junction bases numbered 24, after V lost 7 bases and J lost 7 bases. Germline V gene data show CDR1 as SNHLY and CDR2 as FYNNEI.

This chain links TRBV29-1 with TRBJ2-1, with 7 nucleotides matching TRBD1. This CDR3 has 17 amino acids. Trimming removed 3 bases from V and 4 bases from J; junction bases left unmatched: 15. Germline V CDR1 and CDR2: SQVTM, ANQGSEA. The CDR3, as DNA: TGCAGCGTTGAGACCGGGACAGCTGCCTTAGGGTACAATGAGCAGTTCTTC. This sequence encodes CSVETGTAALGYNEQFF.